These 2 T cell receptor beta chains came from one sample sequenced in a study of T cell responses to AZD1222 COVID-19 vaccine. The method was immunoSEQ multiplex PCR; TCRdb's version includes in-frame clones alone and lacks a portion of them. The sample lists 70,000 to 95,000 clones, 75% to 95% occurring once. The sample in question was peripheral blood, obtained 28 days after the second AZD1222 dose. These receptors all come from an adult who received the AZD1222 COVID-19 vaccine.

The chain couples TRBV6-5 to TRBJ1-2, with D possibly being TRBD1 (6 bases). The CDR3 sequence is 11 residues long. V shed 7 bases and J shed 8 bases, with 11 bases lying between them. CDR1 is MNHEY and CDR2 is SVGAGI in the germline V gene. DNA for the CDR3: TGTGCCAGCACCTCGGGGGGCGGCTACACCTTC. It specifies CASTSGGGYTF.

This chain connects TRBV7-8 to TRBJ2-7; weak D call: TRBD2 (6 bases). The germline V gene encodes CDR1 SGHVS and CDR2 FQNEAQ. CDR3 length equals 17 residues. Trimming shortened V by 2 bases and J by 3 bases, and 20 bases separated the two germline ends. The CDR3 DNA reads as TGTGCCAGCAGCTTATTTTGGACTACAGCGGCACTCTACGAGCAGTACTTC. Its protein product is CASSLFWTTAALYEQYF.